The entry below describes one TCR beta chain. This sample is drawn from a study of blood T cell repertoires in COVID-19. The overall study: Acute and convalescent COVID-19 samples came from the United States, Italy and Spain. The cDNA or gDNA used as material had been derived from T cells, B-cell-depleted T cells, or PBMCs.

CDR3 length: 15 residues. Germline V lookup: CDR1 SNHLY, CDR2 FYNNEI. V gave up 4 bases and J gave up 7 bases; unmatched junction bases: 7. The authors' processing: Estimates of nucleated cell counts were drawn from the amplification of reference gene primers. Sequencing used immunoSEQ multiplex PCR; TCRdb keeps in-frame clones, though not all of them. The V and J calls and the clone size are those of that table, but D and trimming were determined from the DNA. Seen here are about 180,000 clones, 75% to 90% observed once, and the top ten hold roughly 7.5%. Enrolled during active infection, Seattle patients were then followed longitudinally.

This chain joins TRBV2 and TRBJ2-2; 9 bases are a match to TRBD1. The sequencing sample was made of peripheral blood. This receptor was obtained from a woman in her 70s with COVID-19, enrolled during active disease. The CDR3 region is CASSGQGGDYGELFF. The CDR3 region has the DNA TGTGCCAGCAGTGGACAGGGGGGGGATTACGGGGAGCTGTTTTTT. Combining the CDR3 with reference TRBV2 and TRBJ2-2 gives the whole variable domain EPEVTQTPSHQVTQMGQEVILRCVPISNHLYFYWYRQILGQKVEFLVSFYNNEISEKSEIFDDQFSVERPDGSNFTLKIRSTKLEDSAMYFCASSGQGGDYGELFFGEGSRLTVL.